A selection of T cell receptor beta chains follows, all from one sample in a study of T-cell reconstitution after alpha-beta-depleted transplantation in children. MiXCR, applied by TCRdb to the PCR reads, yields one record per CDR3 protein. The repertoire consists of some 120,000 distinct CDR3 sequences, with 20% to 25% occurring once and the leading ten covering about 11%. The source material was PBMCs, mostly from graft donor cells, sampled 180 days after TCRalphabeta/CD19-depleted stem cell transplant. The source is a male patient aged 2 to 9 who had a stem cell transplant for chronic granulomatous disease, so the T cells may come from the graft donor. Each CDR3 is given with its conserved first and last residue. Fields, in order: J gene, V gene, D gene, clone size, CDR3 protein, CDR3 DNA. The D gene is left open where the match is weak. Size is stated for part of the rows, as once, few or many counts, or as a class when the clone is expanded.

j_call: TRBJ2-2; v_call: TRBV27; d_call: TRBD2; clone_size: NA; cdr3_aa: CASSSSSGGAFHTGELFF; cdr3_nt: TGTGCCAGTTCCTCCTCCAGCGGGGGGGCCTTCCACACCGGGGAGCTGTTTTTT
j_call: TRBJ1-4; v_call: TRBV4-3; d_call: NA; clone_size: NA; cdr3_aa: CASSQDVGGLKLFF; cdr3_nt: TGCGCCAGCAGCCAAGATGTGGGGGGCCTAAAACTGTTTTTT
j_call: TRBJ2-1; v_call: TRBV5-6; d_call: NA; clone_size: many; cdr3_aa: CASSFGLVVNEQFF; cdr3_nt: TGTGCCAGCAGCTTCGGCCTAGTCGTCAATGAGCAGTTCTTC
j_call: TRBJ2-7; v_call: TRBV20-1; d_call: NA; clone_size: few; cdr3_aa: CSAPKGQGRHEQYF; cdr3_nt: TGCAGTGCTCCTAAAGGGCAGGGTCGGCACGAGCAGTACTTC
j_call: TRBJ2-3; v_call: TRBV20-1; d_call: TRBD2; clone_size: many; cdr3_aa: CSAIAIPASGGAGDTQYF; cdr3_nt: TGCAGTGCTATCGCCATCCCTGCTAGCGGGGGGGCAGGTGATACGCAGTATTTT
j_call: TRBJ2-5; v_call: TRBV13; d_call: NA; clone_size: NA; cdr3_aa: CASSLGLRGQETQYF; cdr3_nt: TGTGCCAGCAGCTTAGGCCTCCGAGGCCAAGAGACCCAGTACTTC
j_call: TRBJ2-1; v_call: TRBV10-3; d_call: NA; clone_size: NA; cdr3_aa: CAISDMASRQFF; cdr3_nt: TGTGCCATCAGTGACATGGCTAGCCGCCAGTTCTTC
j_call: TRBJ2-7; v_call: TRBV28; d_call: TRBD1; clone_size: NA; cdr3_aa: CASSLLRDRGPYEQYF; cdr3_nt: TGTGCCAGCAGCCTTCTCCGGGACAGGGGTCCCTACGAGCAGTACTTC
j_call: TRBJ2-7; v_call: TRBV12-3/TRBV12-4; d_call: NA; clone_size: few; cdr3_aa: CASSLKAVGEQYF; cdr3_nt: TGTGCCAGCAGTTTAAAGGCAGTCGGTGAGCAGTACTTC
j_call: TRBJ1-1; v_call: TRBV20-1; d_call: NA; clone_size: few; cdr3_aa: CSPREALNTEAFF; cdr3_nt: TGCAGTCCCCGGGAGGCTTTGAACACTGAAGCTTTCTTT
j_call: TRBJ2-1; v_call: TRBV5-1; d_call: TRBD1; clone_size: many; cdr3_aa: CASSPRTGSFNEQFF; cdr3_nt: TGCGCCAGCAGCCCACGGACAGGGAGCTTCAATGAGCAGTTCTTC
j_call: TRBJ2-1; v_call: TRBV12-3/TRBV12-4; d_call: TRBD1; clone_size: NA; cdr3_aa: CASTDNRGSYNEQFF; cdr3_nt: TGTGCCAGCACCGACAACAGGGGCTCCTACAATGAGCAGTTCTTC
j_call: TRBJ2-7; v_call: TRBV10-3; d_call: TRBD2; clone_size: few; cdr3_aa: CAISEFGTSGSYEQYF; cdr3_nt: TGTGCCATCAGTGAGTTCGGGACTAGCGGGTCCTACGAGCAGTACTTC
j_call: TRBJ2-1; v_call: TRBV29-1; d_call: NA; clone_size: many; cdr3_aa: CSVDQPNEQFF; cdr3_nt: TGCAGCGTTGACCAACCCAATGAGCAGTTCTTC
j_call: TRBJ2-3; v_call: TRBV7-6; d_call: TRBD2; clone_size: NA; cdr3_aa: CASSLQAGGVRDTQYF; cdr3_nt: TGTGCCAGCAGCTTACAGGCGGGGGGGGTAAGAGATACGCAGTATTTT
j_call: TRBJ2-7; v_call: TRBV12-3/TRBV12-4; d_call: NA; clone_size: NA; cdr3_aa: CASSFELLLSPYEQYF; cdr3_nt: TGTGCCAGCAGTTTTGAGCTTTTGTTGTCCCCCTACGAGCAGTACTTC
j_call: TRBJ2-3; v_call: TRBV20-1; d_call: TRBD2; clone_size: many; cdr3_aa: CSKAGEDTQYF; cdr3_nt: TGCAGTAAGGCGGGAGAGGATACGCAGTATTTT
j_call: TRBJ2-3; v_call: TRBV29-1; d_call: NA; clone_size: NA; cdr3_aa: CSAKRGTGWQYF; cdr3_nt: TGCAGCGCTAAAAGAGGGACCGGATGGCAGTATTTT
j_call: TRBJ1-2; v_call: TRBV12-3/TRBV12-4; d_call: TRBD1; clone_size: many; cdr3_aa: CASTLPATGKIYGYTF; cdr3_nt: TGTGCCAGCACCCTCCCCGCGACAGGGAAAATCTATGGCTACACCTTC
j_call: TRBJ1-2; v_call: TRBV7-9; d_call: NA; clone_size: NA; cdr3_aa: CASSLGQGVDYGYTF; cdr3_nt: TGTGCCAGCAGCTTAGGGCAGGGAGTGGACTATGGCTACACCTTC
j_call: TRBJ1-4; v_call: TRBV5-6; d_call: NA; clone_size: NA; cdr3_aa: CASSSLDSGLNEKLFF; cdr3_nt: TGTGCCAGCAGCTCCTTGGATTCGGGGTTAAATGAAAAACTGTTTTTT
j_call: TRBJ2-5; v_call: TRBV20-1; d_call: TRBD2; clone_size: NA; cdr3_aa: CSAMGLDQETQYF; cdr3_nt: TGCAGTGCAATGGGACTAGACCAAGAGACCCAGTACTTC
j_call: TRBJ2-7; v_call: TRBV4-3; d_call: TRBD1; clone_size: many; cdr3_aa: CASSPTGAKIDEQYF; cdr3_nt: TGCGCCAGCAGCCCGACAGGGGCTAAGATCGACGAGCAGTACTTC
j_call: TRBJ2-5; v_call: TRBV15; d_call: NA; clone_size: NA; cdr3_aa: CATSRDVGGETQYF; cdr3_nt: TGTGCCACCAGCAGAGATGTAGGGGGAGAGACCCAGTACTTC
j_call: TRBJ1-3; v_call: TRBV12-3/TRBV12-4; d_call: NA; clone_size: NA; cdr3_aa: CASSTGSSGNTIYF; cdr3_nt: TGTGCCAGCAGCACGGGTTCCTCTGGAAACACCATATATTTT
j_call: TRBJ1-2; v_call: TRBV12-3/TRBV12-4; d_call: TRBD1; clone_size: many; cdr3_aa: CASSRGGQVHGYTF; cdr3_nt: TGTGCCAGCAGCCGGGGGGGACAGGTTCATGGCTACACCTTC
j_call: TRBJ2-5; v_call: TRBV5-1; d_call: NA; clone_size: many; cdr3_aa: CASAEQETQYF; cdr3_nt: TGCGCCAGCGCCGAACAAGAGACCCAGTACTTC
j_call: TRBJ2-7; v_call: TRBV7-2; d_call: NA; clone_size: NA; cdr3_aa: CASSLGSYYEQYF; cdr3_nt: TGTGCCAGCAGCTTAGGATCCTACTACGAGCAGTACTTC
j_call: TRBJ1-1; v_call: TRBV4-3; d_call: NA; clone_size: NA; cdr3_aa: CASSHRIGVNTEAFF; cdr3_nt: TGCGCCAGCAGCCATCGGATTGGCGTGAACACTGAAGCTTTCTTT
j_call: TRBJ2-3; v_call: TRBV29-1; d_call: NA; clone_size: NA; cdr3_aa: CSVGSLIASTDTQYF; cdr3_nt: TGCAGCGTTGGGAGTTTGATCGCGAGCACAGATACGCAGTATTTT
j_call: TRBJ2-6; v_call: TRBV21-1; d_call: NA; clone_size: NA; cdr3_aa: CASSKMETGTGANVLTF; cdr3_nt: TGTGCCAGCAGCAAAATGGAAACAGGGACGGGGGCCAACGTCCTGACTTTC
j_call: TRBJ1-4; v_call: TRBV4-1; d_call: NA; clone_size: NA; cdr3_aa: CASSQLRDMREKLFF; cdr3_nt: TGCGCCAGCAGCCAACTCCGGGACATGAGGGAAAAACTGTTTTTT
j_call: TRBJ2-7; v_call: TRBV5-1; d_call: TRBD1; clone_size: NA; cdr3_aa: CASSRTGVYYEQYF; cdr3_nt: TGCGCCAGCAGCCGGACAGGGGTCTACTACGAGCAGTACTTC
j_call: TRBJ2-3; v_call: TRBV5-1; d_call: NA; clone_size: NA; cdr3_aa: CASRGDRTDTQYF; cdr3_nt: TGCGCCAGCCGAGGGGATCGCACAGATACGCAGTATTTT
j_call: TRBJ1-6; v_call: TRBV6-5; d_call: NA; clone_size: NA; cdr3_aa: CASSYSGSPLHF; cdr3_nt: TGTGCCAGCAGTTACTCTGGTTCACCCCTCCACTTT
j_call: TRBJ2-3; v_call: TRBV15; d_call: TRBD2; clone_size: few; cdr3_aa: CATSRDGAGADTQYF; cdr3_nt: TGTGCCACCAGCAGAGATGGGGCGGGGGCAGATACGCAGTATTTT
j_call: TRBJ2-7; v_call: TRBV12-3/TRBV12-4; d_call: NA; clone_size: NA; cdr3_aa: CASSIRGYEQYF; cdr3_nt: TGTGCCAGCAGCATTAGGGGGTACGAGCAGTACTTC
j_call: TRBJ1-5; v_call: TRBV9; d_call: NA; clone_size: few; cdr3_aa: CASSVNSYQPQHF; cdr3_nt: TGTGCCAGCAGCGTAAACAGCTATCAGCCCCAGCATTTT
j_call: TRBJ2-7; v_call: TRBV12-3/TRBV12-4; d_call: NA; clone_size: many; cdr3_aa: CASSLRPDYEQYF; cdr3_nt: TGTGCCAGCAGTTTGAGGCCGGACTACGAGCAGTACTTC